The 30 T cell receptor beta chains below come from one sample, sequenced in a study of T-cell memory formation after mild COVID-19 listed by TCRdb under 2021. Library preparation was by 5' RACE. For sequencing, an Illumina NovaSeq 6000 was employed. TCRdb reran the public reads through fastp at Q25 and MiXCR, keeping productive beta chains. Every entry covers one CDR3 protein and lists the most common genes and DNA from its rows. The sample has 200,000 to 300,000 distinct CDR3 sequences on record, 15% of them singletons. The ten largest account for about 2% of the sample. The sequencing input was PBMCs or a T cell subset sorted from them (not recorded which). The receptors were gathered from an adult woman who had mild COVID-19 (a few samples of this study predate the infection). The sample titles of this study are shuffled in the database, so cell type and time point are left out; the donor was told from shared clones.

This clonotype was seen a few times. This chain joins TRBV4-2 and TRBJ2-1; 10 bases align to TRBD2. Germline V gene lookup returns CDR1 LGHNA and CDR2 YNFKEQ. V shed 0 bases, J shed 4 bases, and the junction held 3 bases outside the gene matches. The CDR3 has 16 residues. CDR3 in amino acids: CASSQEALAGYNEQFF. CDR3 coding DNA: TGTGCCAGCAGCCAAGAGGCACTAGCGGGGTACAATGAGCAGTTCTTC.

This clonotype was counted between two and nine times. The rearrangement uses TRBV6-2 or TRBV6-3 and TRBJ1-5; D ambiguous. CDR3 length equals 17 residues. Germline CDR1 and CDR2: MNHEY and SVGEGT. Deletions cut 6 bases from V and 5 bases from J, with 23 bases between. Written as DNA, the CDR3 is TGTGCCAGCAGCTCCCCAACCGACATGACGTTATATCAGCCCCAGCATTTT. It encodes CASSSPTDMTLYQPQHF.

This sequence joins TRBV11-2 and TRBJ1-1, with D uncertain. V lost 1 base and J lost 10, with 16 bases in between. Germline CDR1 reads SGHAT; CDR2 reads FQNNGV. The CDR3 length is 14 residues. The DNA of the CDR3 is TGTGCCAGCAGCTTAGGGCCGGGCCGTTTGGGAGCTTTCTTT. The encoded protein is CASSLGPGRLGAFF.

This chain uses TRBV2 with TRBJ2-1; 7 bases line up with TRBD1. The CDR3 sequence is 13 residues long. V gave up 6 bases and J gave up 4 bases; unmatched junction bases: 3. The germline V gene encodes CDR1 SNHLY and CDR2 FYNNEI. CDR3 nucleotides: TGTGCCAGCAGGAAACAGGGGTACAATGAGCAGTTCTTC. This sequence encodes CASRKQGYNEQFF.

The rearrangement links TRBV19 to TRBJ1-2, with D perhaps TRBD1 (5 bases). The germline V gene encodes CDR1 LNHDA and CDR2 SQIVND (reference sequence). V lost 8 bases and J 0 bases, leaving 16 bases between the germline ends. This CDR3 has 15 amino acids. The CDR3 here is CASGRGAEANYGYTF. CDR3 sequence (DNA): TGTGCCAGTGGCCGAGGGGCGGAAGCTAACTATGGCTACACCTTC.

The chain links TRBV12-3 or TRBV12-4 to TRBJ2-1, with TRBD1 matching over 11 bases. Trimming took 3 bases from V and 10 from J; bases not matched to a gene: 8. The CDR3 is 15 amino acids. As DNA, the CDR3 is TGTGCCAGCAGTTTTGGGACAGGGGGTGCGAGGGAGCAGTTCTTC. It specifies CASSFGTGGAREQFF.

The V and J genes are TRBV29-1 and TRBJ2-6; 11 positions agree with TRBD2. CDR1 and CDR2 (germline): SQVTM, ANQGSEA. The CDR3 is made up of 14 amino acids. The CDR3 is CSASGRSGANVLTF. CDR3 DNA: TGCTCTGCTAGCGGGAGGTCTGGGGCCAACGTCCTGACTTTC.

Only a few counts were recorded for this clonotype. J is TRBJ2-2 and V is TRBV7-8; D is possibly TRBD1 or TRBD2 (5 bases each). The CDR3 consists of 13 residues. Germline V lookup: CDR1 SGHVS, CDR2 FQNEAQ. Deletions cut 5 bases from V and 7 bases from J, with 11 bases between. CDR3 DNA: TGTGCCAGCAGCCTGGGGGTAGTCGGGGAGCTGTTTTTT. Residues: CASSLGVVGELFF.

The rearrangement uses TRBV5-1 and TRBJ1-1; D ambiguous. This CDR3 region has 15 residues. V was cut by 0 bases and J by 2 bases, with 11 bases left in between. Germline V gene data show CDR1 as SGHRS and CDR2 as YFSETQ. The CDR3 region is CASSLATTPNTEAFF. CDR3 nucleotides: TGCGCCAGCAGCTTGGCGACGACTCCCAACACTGAAGCTTTCTTT.

The rearrangement links TRBV10-3 to TRBJ1-6; D uncertain. CDR3 length: 12 amino acids. The V gene lost 7 bases and the J gene lost 5 bases, with 6 bases spanning the gap. Germline V gene lookup returns CDR1 ENHRY and CDR2 SYGVKD. This CDR3 reads CAIMGNNSPLHF. The CDR3 DNA follows: TGTGCCATCATGGGAAATAATTCACCCCTCCACTTT.

This sequence joins TRBV18 and TRBJ2-7; D is tentatively TRBD1 or TRBD2 (5 bases each). V lost 0 bases and J 2 bases, leaving 8 bases between the germline ends. The CDR3 runs to 14 residues. CDR1 KGHSH and CDR2 LQKENI come from the germline V gene. DNA of the CDR3: TGTGCCAGCTCACCACCCGGGGCCCCCTACGAGCAGTACTTC. Encoded protein: CASSPPGAPYEQYF.

This chain uses TRBV29-1 with TRBJ2-5, with a tentative D call TRBD1 (7 bases). CDR1 and CDR2 from the germline V gene are SQVTM and ANQGSEA. This CDR3 has 13 amino acids. The V gene lost 7 bases and the J gene lost 2 bases, with 14 bases spanning the gap. The CDR3 is CSARDSSQETQYF. DNA for the CDR3: TGCAGCGCGCGGGACAGCTCTCAAGAGACCCAGTACTTC.

Regarding this clonotype: One junction end disagrees with the germline gene, perhaps due to a read error. J is TRBJ2-7 and V is TRBV2; D remains ambiguous. The CDR3 totals 14 residues. Germline loops: CDR1 SNHLY, CDR2 FYNNEI. The CDR3 DNA reads as TGTGCCAGCAATGAACTCGGCCCCGGACACGAGCAGTACTTC. This sequence encodes CASNELGPGHEQYF.

This clonotype has just a few counts. The rearrangement links TRBV5-1 to TRBJ2-3; possibly TRBD1 or TRBD2 for D (6 bases each). Trimming shortened V by 4 bases and J by 0 bases, and 12 bases separated the two germline ends. Germline V gives CDR1 SGHRS, CDR2 YFSETQ. The length of the CDR3 is 15 residues. This CDR3 is CASSRGRPSTDTQYF. DNA for the CDR3: TGCGCCAGCAGCCGGGGGCGTCCTAGCACAGATACGCAGTATTTT.

The chain links TRBV7-2 to TRBJ1-5; D call uncertain. The length of the CDR3 is 14 residues. Trimming left V 3 bases short and J 11 bases short, with 17 bases between. Germline CDR1 SGHTA, CDR2 FQGNSA. CDR3 sequence: CASSLLAAERAQHF. As DNA, the CDR3 is TGTGCCAGCAGCTTGCTCGCGGCGGAACGGGCCCAGCATTTT. The full variable domain, rest sourced from reference TRBV7-2 and TRBJ1-5, is GAGVSQSPSNKVTEKGKDVELRCDPISGHTALYWYRQSLGQGLEFLIYFQGNSAPDKSGLPSDRFSAERTGGSVSTLTIQRTQQEDSAVYLCASSLLAAERAQHFGDGTRLSIL.

This clonotype occurred a few times. This chain uses TRBV15 with TRBJ1-4; D not resolved. From germline, CDR1 is LNHNV and CDR2 YYDKDF (reference sequence). There are 15 residues in the CDR3. Trimming pared 0 bases from V and 8 bases from J, leaving 13 bases between. The CDR3 DNA reads TGTGCCACCAGCAGAGATCACTCAGAATGGGAAAAACTGTTTTTT. This sequence encodes CATSRDHSEWEKLFF.

This clonotype appeared once. The gene calls are TRBV7-2 and TRBJ1-1; D is possibly TRBD1 (6 bases). Trimming left V 3 bases short and J 2 bases short, with 10 bases between. Germline CDR1 SGHTA, CDR2 FQGNSA. This CDR3 has 14 amino acids. CDR3 nucleotide sequence: TGTGCCAGCAGCTTTCAGGGGAGAAACACTGAAGCTTTCTTT. Translation gives CASSFQGRNTEAFF. Together with reference TRBV7-2 and TRBJ1-1, the CDR3 gives the full variable domain: GAGVSQSPSNKVTEKGKDVELRCDPISGHTALYWYRQSLGQGLEFLIYFQGNSAPDKSGLPSDRFSAERTGGSVSTLTIQRTQQEDSAVYLCASSFQGRNTEAFFGQGTRLTVV.

V is TRBV9 and J is TRBJ2-7, with 7 bases matching TRBD2. Per germline, CDR1 SGDLS and CDR2 YYNGEE. V lost 0 bases, J lost 5 bases, and 8 bases stayed unmatched. The CDR3 has 15 residues. The CDR3 DNA sequence: TGTGCCAGCAGCGTAGGGGCGGGAGTCAGCGACGAGCAGTACTTC. Amino acid sequence: CASSVGAGVSDEQYF.

This clonotype was counted a few times. V and J are TRBV4-3 and TRBJ2-3, with D perhaps matching TRBD1 (5 bases). The CDR3 covers 16 residues. V lost 0 bases, J lost 1 base, and 11 bases lay in between. Germline CDR1 LGHNA, CDR2 YSLEER. The CDR3 here is CASSQDAGFGTDTQYF. The CDR3 bases are TGCGCCAGCAGCCAAGATGCAGGGTTTGGCACAGATACGCAGTATTTT.

The rearrangement links TRBV9 to TRBJ2-3, with 8 bases that match TRBD2. The CDR3 covers 15 residues. Germline V lookup: CDR1 SGDLS, CDR2 YYNGEE. Unmatched junction bases numbered 7, after V lost 7 bases and J lost 0 bases. The CDR3 DNA follows: TGTGCCAGCGGGGGGATAGCGGGAAGCACAGATACGCAGTATTTT. Its protein is CASGGIAGSTDTQYF.

A few counts support this clonotype. The chain joins TRBV5-1 to TRBJ2-3, with 10 bases identical to TRBD1. The V gene end was trimmed by 0 bases and the J gene end by 2 bases; junction bases not matched to a gene: 3. The CDR3 covers 16 residues. Germline assignment: CDR1 SGHRS and CDR2 YFSETQ. The CDR3 loop is CASSLGQGAPTDTQYF. The CDR3 region has the DNA TGCGCCAGCAGCTTGGGACAGGGGGCGCCCACAGATACGCAGTATTTT.

This clonotype was seen more than once but under ten times. This rearrangement joins TRBV12-3 or TRBV12-4 to TRBJ2-7, with D tentatively TRBD1 (6 bases). V was trimmed by 6 bases and J by 2 bases, leaving 11 bases between them. There are 13 residues in the CDR3. The CDR3 DNA is TGTGCCAGCAGCCGACAGGCACCCTACGAGCAGTACTTC. It codes for CASSRQAPYEQYF.

This clonotype turned up a few times. The chain links TRBV5-1 to TRBJ2-7, with TRBD1 matching over 7 bases. Looked up from germline, CDR1 is SGHRS and CDR2 is YFSETQ. This CDR3 contains 13 residues. V lost 4 bases to trimming and J lost 3 bases; unmatched junction nucleotides: 4. CDR3 nucleotide sequence: TGCGCCAGCAGCGTTGGACAGGACTACGAGCAGTACTTC. This translates into CASSVGQDYEQYF.

The V and J genes are TRBV12-3 or TRBV12-4 and TRBJ2-2, with 9 bases lining up with TRBD2. There are 16 residues in the CDR3. The V gene end was trimmed by 5 bases and the J gene end by 1 base; junction bases not matched to a gene: 5. CDR3 sequence reads: CASSPGTSMNTGELFF. The CDR3 coding sequence is TGTGCCAGCAGTCCCGGGACTAGCATGAACACCGGGGAGCTGTTTTTT.

The chain combines TRBV5-1 with TRBJ2-5, with a tentative D call TRBD1 (5 bases). The CDR3 runs to 11 residues. V dropped 6 bases and J dropped 2 bases, with 5 bases sitting between them. CDR1 is SGHRS, CDR2 YFSETQ, per germline. The CDR3 loop reads CASKGQETQYF. CDR3 DNA: TGCGCCAGCAAGGGGCAAGAGACCCAGTACTTC.

This chain joins TRBV9 and TRBJ2-2; D is undetermined. The CDR3 sequence is 15 residues long. With 0 bases removed from V and 5 bases from J, the gap between germline ends came to 11 bases. In germline, CDR1 is SGDLS, CDR2 YYNGEE. CDR3 residues: CASSVAPTTTGELFF. The CDR3 region has the DNA TGTGCCAGCAGCGTAGCGCCAACCACGACCGGGGAGCTGTTTTTT.

The chain has TRBV7-2 and TRBJ1-2; TRBD1 matches 7 bases. Trimming cost V 5 bases and J 4 bases; bases outside gene matches: 13. CDR1 and CDR2 from the germline V gene are SGHTA and FQGNSA. This CDR3 region has 16 residues. The CDR3 sequence: CASSLTGQAVGYGYTF. Here the CDR3 DNA reads TGTGCCAGCAGCCTGACCGGACAGGCGGTGGGCTATGGCTACACCTTC.

V usage is TRBV10-3 and J usage is TRBJ2-5; D call uncertain. Germline CDR1 ENHRY, CDR2 SYGVKD. The V end was cut by 10 bases, the J end by 4 bases, with 16 bases between. The CDR3 has 13 residues. CDR3 nucleotide sequence: TGTGCCACCTCAGGCGCGGCCAGAGAGACCCAGTACTTC. This translates into CATSGAARETQYF.

In DNA, the CDR3 is TGTGCCAGCAGCCAAAATCAGAAAGACAGGAAAAATCAGCCCCAGCATTTT. It yields the protein CASSQNQKDRKNQPQHF. This chain links TRBV28 with TRBJ1-5; TRBD1 might be the D (6 bases). Trimming took 6 bases from V and 4 from J, leaving 22 bases between them. The length of the CDR3 is 17 residues. Germline loops: CDR1 MDHEN, CDR2 SYDVKM. The full variable domain, rest sourced from reference TRBV28 and TRBJ1-5, is DVKVTQSSRYLVKRTGEKVFLECVQDMDHENMFWYRQDPGLGLRLIYFSYDVKMKEKGDIPEGYSVSREKKERFSLILESASTNQTSMYLCASSQNQKDRKNQPQHFGDGTRLSIL.

This clonotype appeared a few times. The chain joins TRBV4-1 to TRBJ1-2; the match to TRBD1 covers 10 bases. J was trimmed by 5 bases and V by 2 bases; bases with no gene match: 11. Looked up from germline, CDR1 is MGHRA and CDR2 is YSYEKL. The CDR3 sequence is 17 residues long. This chain's CDR3 is CASSQLLGGQGIYGYTF. Here the CDR3 DNA reads TGCGCCAGCAGCCAACTTCTGGGGGGACAGGGGATATATGGCTACACCTTC.